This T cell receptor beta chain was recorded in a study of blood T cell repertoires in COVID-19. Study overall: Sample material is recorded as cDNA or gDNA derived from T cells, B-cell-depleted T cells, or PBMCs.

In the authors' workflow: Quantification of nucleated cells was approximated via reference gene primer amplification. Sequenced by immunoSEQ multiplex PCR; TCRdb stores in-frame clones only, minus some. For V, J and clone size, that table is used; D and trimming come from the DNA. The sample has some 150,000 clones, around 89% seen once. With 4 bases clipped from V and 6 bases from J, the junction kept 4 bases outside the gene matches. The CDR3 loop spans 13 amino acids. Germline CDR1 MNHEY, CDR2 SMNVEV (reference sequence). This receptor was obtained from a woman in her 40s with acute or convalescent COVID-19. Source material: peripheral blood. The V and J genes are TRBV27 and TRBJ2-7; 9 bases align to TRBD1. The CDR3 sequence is CASSSGTGFEQYF. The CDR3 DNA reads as TGTGCCAGCAGTTCCGGGACAGGGTTCGAGCAGTACTTC.